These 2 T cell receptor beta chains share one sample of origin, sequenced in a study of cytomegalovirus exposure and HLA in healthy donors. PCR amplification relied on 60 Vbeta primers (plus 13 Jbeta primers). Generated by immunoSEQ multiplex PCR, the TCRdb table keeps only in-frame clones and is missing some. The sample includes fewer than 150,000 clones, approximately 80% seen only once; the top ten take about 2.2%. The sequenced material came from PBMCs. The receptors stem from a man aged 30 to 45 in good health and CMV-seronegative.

The CDR3 region has the DNA TGTGCCACCAGCAGAGGTCCTAGTGCCCCTGTAGCGACCCAGTACTTC. Residues: CATSRGPSAPVATQYF. This chain joins TRBV15 and TRBJ2-5; D gene unclear. Germline V gene lookup returns CDR1 LNHNV and CDR2 YYDKDF (reference sequence). The CDR3 is made up of 16 amino acids. V shed 1 base and J shed 7 bases, with 19 bases lying between them.

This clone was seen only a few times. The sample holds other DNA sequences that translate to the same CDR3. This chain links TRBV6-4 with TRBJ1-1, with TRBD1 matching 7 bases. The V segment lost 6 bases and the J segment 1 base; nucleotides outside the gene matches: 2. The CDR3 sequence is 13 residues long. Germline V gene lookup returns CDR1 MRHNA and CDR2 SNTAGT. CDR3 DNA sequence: TGTGCCAGCAGACGGACAGGGAACACTGAAGCTTTCTTT. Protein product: CASRRTGNTEAFF.